A selection of T cell receptor beta chains follows, all from one sample in a study of blood T cell repertoires in COVID-19. This table comes from immunoSEQ multiplex PCR, and its TCRdb copy is limited to in-frame clones, with some not included. There are 300,000 to 450,000 clones in the sample; 85% occur only once, and 3.5% to 4% lies in the top ten. Sample: peripheral blood. The receptor source for this set is a woman between 18 and 30 years old with acute or convalescent COVID-19. The CDR3 runs from the conserved cysteine through the conserved F or W. The order of the fields is J gene, V gene, clone size, D gene, CDR3 protein, CDR3 DNA. A D gene is named only where the DNA matches it firmly. Where a row states a size, it is once, few, many or the class of an expanded clone; other rows omit it.

TRBJ1-1	TRBV5-6	NA	NA	CASSLKYREEAFF	TGTGCCAGCAGCTTAAAATACAGGGAAGAAGCTTTCTTT
TRBJ2-7	TRBV7-6	NA	NA	CASSPDSSYEQYF	TGTGCCAGCAGCCCCGACAGCTCCTACGAGCAGTACTTC
TRBJ1-2	TRBV5-5	NA	TRBD1	CASRDRGLGYTF	TGTGCCAGCAGGGATAGGGGGCTTGGCTACACCTTC
TRBJ2-7	TRBV5-1	NA	TRBD1	CASSLIQGALNEQYF	TGCGCCAGCAGCTTAATCCAGGGGGCGCTTAACGAGCAGTACTTC
TRBJ1-1	TRBV6-5	NA	NA	CASSYSAATEAFF	TGTGCCAGCAGTTACTCGGCTGCCACTGAAGCTTTCTTT
TRBJ2-1	TRBV21-1	NA	NA	CASRGLAGTYNEQFF	TGTGCCAGCAGAGGACTAGCGGGGACATACAATGAGCAGTTCTTC
TRBJ1-1	TRBV4-1	NA	TRBD1	CASSHGTVKNTEAFF	TGCGCCAGCAGCCACGGGACAGTCAAGAACACTGAAGCTTTCTTT
TRBJ2-1	TRBV28	few	NA	CASSFVATRGAEGEQFF	TGTGCCAGCAGTTTTGTGGCGACCAGGGGGGCCGAGGGTGAGCAGTTCTTC
TRBJ2-2	TRBV5-4	few	TRBD2	CASSLGGGNTGELFF	TGTGCCAGCAGCTTGGGCGGGGGTAACACCGGGGAGCTGTTTTTT
TRBJ1-2	TRBV24-1	NA	TRBD1	CATSDGDRVGYGYTF	TGTGCCACCAGTGATGGCGACAGGGTTGGTTATGGCTACACCTTC
TRBJ1-5	TRBV4-1	few	NA	CASSPQDLTGSNQPQHF	TGCGCCAGCAGCCCCCAAGACCTGACAGGTAGCAATCAGCCCCAGCATTTT
TRBJ1-2	TRBV19	NA	NA	CASSIVGLGPLGGGYTF	TGTGCCAGTAGTATAGTCGGACTCGGGCCCCTCGGTGGGGGCTACACCTTC
TRBJ1-1	TRBV7-8	NA	NA	CASSLGVWGHEVAFF	TGTGCCAGCAGCTTAGGGGTATGGGGACATGAGGTTGCTTTCTTT
TRBJ1-2	TRBV5-1	few	NA	CASSPERADYGYTF	TGCGCCAGCAGCCCCGAGCGGGCTGACTATGGCTACACCTTC
TRBJ2-7	TRBV4-1	NA	TRBD1	CASSLTDRGGPYEQYF	TGCGCCAGCAGCCTGACGGACAGGGGGGGACCCTACGAGCAGTACTTC
TRBJ2-5	TRBV11-3	NA	NA	CASSLGAVAETQYF	TGTGCCAGCAGCCTAGGGGCAGTGGCAGAGACCCAGTACTTC
TRBJ1-2	TRBV20-1	NA	TRBD1	CSASSAGGYGYTF	TGCAGTGCTAGTTCAGCAGGGGGCTATGGCTACACCTTC
TRBJ1-4	TRBV11-2	NA	TRBD1	CASSARTGGWEKLFF	TGTGCCAGCAGCGCACGGACAGGGGGCTGGGAAAAACTGTTTTTT
TRBJ1-2	TRBV5-1	NA	TRBD1	CASSTSNTGTGSGYTF	TGCGCCAGCAGCACGTCGAATACCGGGACAGGGAGTGGCTACACCTTC
TRBJ1-2	TRBV12-5	NA	NA	CASGLVGRQSSGNYGYTF	TGTGCTAGTGGTTTGGTAGGACGACAGTCCTCCGGCAACTATGGCTACACCTTC
TRBJ1-2	TRBV19	few	NA	CASSIAVNYGYTF	TGTGCCAGTAGTATAGCGGTGAACTATGGCTACACCTTC
TRBJ2-2	TRBV24-1	NA	TRBD2	CATSDPRAGGRADTGELFF	TGTGCCACCAGTGATCCTAGGGCGGGGGGCCGAGCGGACACCGGGGAGCTGTTTTTT
TRBJ2-1	TRBV30	once	TRBD1	CAWNLGQGSYNEQFF	TGTGCCTGGAATCTGGGACAGGGCTCCTACAATGAGCAGTTCTTC
TRBJ2-3	TRBV9	NA	NA	CASSVGGFRTDTQYF	TGTGCCAGCAGCGTAGGAGGATTCCGCACAGATACGCAGTATTTT
TRBJ2-5	TRBV5-6	NA	TRBD1	CASSSSPGTGPGTQYF	TGTGCCAGCAGTTCGAGTCCCGGGACAGGTCCGGGGACCCAGTACTTC
TRBJ1-6	TRBV27	many	NA	CASSFGGTGNSPLHF	TGTGCCAGCAGTTTCGGAGGGACGGGGAATTCACCCCTCCACTTT
TRBJ2-3	TRBV6-7	once	TRBD2	CASGGMGLAGGRGTDTQYF	TGTGCCAGCGGGGGGATGGGACTAGCGGGAGGGAGAGGTACAGATACGCAGTATTTT
TRBJ1-4	TRBV5-1	NA	TRBD1	CASRPRTGLGEKLFF	TGCGCCAGCAGACCAAGGACAGGACTCGGGGAAAAACTGTTTTTT
TRBJ1-1	TRBV6-4	few	NA	CASSVGMTGNTEAFF	TGTGCCAGCAGTGTCGGCATGACGGGGAACACTGAAGCTTTCTTT
TRBJ1-5	TRBV1	NA	NA	CTSSQGGQDSNQPQHF	TGCACCAGCAGCCAAGGGGGACAAGATAGCAATCAGCCCCAGCATTTT
TRBJ2-5	TRBV11-2	NA	TRBD2	CASSLGTSSPETQYF	TGTGCCAGCAGCCTAGGGACTAGTTCCCCCGAGACCCAGTACTTC
TRBJ2-7	TRBV19	NA	NA	CASSIGGRGPYEQYF	TGTGCCAGTAGTATCGGGGGTCGGGGCCCCTACGAGCAGTACTTC
TRBJ1-1	TRBV3-1/TRBV3-2	many	TRBD1	CASSQVDRGAEAFF	TGTGCCAGCAGCCAAGTGGACAGGGGGGCTGAAGCTTTCTTT
TRBJ2-7	TRBV27	NA	TRBD1	CASSSQGSYEQYF	TGTGCCAGCAGTTCACAGGGGAGCTACGAGCAGTACTTC
TRBJ2-3	TRBV5-1	NA	TRBD2	CASSLDPAGEAYTQYF	TGCGCCAGCAGCTTGGACCCAGCGGGAGAGGCGTATACGCAGTATTTT
TRBJ1-1	TRBV3-1/TRBV3-2	few	NA	CASSQDDDSLNTEAFF	TGTGCCAGCAGCCAAGATGACGACAGTTTGAACACTGAAGCTTTCTTT
TRBJ2-5	TRBV2	NA	TRBD1	CAIYEIAGTGKEETQYF	TGTGCCATCTATGAAATCGCCGGGACAGGGAAAGAAGAGACCCAGTACTTC
TRBJ2-6	TRBV9	NA	NA	CASSGQSSGANVLTF	TGTGCCAGCAGCGGACAGAGCTCTGGGGCCAACGTCCTGACTTTC
TRBJ2-5	TRBV2	NA	TRBD2	CASSTSGRTWETQYF	TGTGCCAGCAGTACTAGCGGGAGGACGTGGGAGACCCAGTACTTC
TRBJ1-3	TRBV5-1	NA	NA	CASSFGRAYDTIYF	TGCGCCAGCAGCTTCGGCAGGGCGTACGACACCATATATTTT
TRBJ2-7	TRBV18	NA	TRBD2	CASSPGEGNEQYF	TGTGCCAGCTCACCAGGGGAGGGAAACGAGCAGTACTTC
TRBJ1-4	TRBV30	NA	NA	CAWSTDIEEKLFF	TGTGCCTGGAGTACTGACATAGAGGAAAAACTGTTTTTT
TRBJ2-5	TRBV24-1	NA	NA	CATGGAGAEETQYF	TGTGCCACGGGGGGGGCAGGGGCCGAAGAGACCCAGTACTTC
TRBJ2-1	TRBV5-1	NA	TRBD1	CASSLGQGSPDEQFF	TGCGCCAGCAGCTTGGGACAGGGGAGTCCGGATGAGCAGTTCTTC
TRBJ2-1	TRBV7-3	NA	NA	CASSETSYNEQFF	TGTGCCAGCAGCGAGACATCCTACAATGAGCAGTTCTTC
TRBJ2-5	TRBV18	NA	NA	CASSPQSGLARETQYF	TGTGCCAGCTCACCTCAAAGCGGCCTAGCTCGAGAGACCCAGTACTTC
TRBJ2-1	TRBV7-2	few	NA	CASSSDLSSYNEQFF	TGTGCCAGCAGCTCGGACTTGAGCTCCTACAATGAGCAGTTCTTC
TRBJ1-2	TRBV6-6	NA	TRBD1	CASSYRQGQGYTF	TGTGCCAGCAGTTACAGACAGGGGCAAGGCTACACCTTC
TRBJ2-5	TRBV29-1	NA	NA	CSALVAGETQYF	TGCAGCGCCCTTGTCGCGGGGGAGACCCAGTACTTC
TRBJ1-4	TRBV28	NA	NA	CASSFGRSNEKLFF	TGTGCCAGCAGTTTCGGTCGGTCTAATGAAAAACTGTTTTTT
TRBJ2-3	TRBV7-6	NA	TRBD2	CASSLGSGASTDTQYF	TGTGCCAGCAGCTTAGGGAGCGGGGCGAGCACAGATACGCAGTATTTT
TRBJ1-1	TRBV24-1	NA	NA	CATSDNRAPSAEAFF	TGTGCCACCAGTGACAACAGGGCCCCCTCGGCGGAAGCTTTCTTT
TRBJ1-5	TRBV19	NA	TRBD1	CASRGPDRGQPQHF	TGTGCCAGTAGGGGGCCTGACAGGGGACAGCCCCAGCATTTT
TRBJ1-1	TRBV10-3	NA	NA	CAISGGGYTEAFF	TGTGCCATCAGTGGGGGGGGGTACACTGAAGCTTTCTTT
TRBJ2-5	TRBV10-3	NA	NA	CAIKGGSMGETQYF	TGTGCCATCAAAGGGGGATCTATGGGGGAGACCCAGTACTTC